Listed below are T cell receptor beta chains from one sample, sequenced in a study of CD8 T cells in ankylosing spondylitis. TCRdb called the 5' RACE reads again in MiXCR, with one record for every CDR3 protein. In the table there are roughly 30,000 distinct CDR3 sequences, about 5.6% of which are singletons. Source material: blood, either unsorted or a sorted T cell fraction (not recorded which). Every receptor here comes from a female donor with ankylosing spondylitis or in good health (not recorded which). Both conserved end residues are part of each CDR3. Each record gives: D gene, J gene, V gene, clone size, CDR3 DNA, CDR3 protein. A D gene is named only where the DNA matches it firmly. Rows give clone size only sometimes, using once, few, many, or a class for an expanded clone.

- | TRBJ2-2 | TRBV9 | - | TGTGCCAGCAGCGTAGTGGGGACTTCGCCCGGGGAGCTGTTTTTT | CASSVVGTSPGELFF
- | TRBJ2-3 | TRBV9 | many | TGTGCCAGCAGCCCCCGAAGCGGGAGCACAGATACGCAGTATTTT | CASSPRSGSTDTQYF
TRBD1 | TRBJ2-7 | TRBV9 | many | TGTGCCAGCAGCGAGACAGGGATAGGCGAGCAGTACTTC | CASSETGIGEQYF
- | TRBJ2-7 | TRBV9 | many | TGTGCCAGCAGTCCGGGACTCCTGAATTACTACGAGCAGTACTTC | CASSPGLLNYYEQYF
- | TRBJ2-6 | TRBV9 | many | TGTGCCAGCAGCGTAGGTGGGGCTGGGGCCAACGTCCTGACTTTC | CASSVGGAGANVLTF
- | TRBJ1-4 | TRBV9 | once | TGTGCCAGCAGCGTAGACTCGGCACCGACTAATGAAAAACTGTTTTTT | CASSVDSAPTNEKLFF
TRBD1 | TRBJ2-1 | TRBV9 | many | TGTGCCAGCAGCGTTAGGACAGGGGCACGCAATGAGCAGTTCTTC | CASSVRTGARNEQFF
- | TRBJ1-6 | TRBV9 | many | TGTGCCAGCAGCGCTGGGCCTGATAATTCACCCCTCCACTTT | CASSAGPDNSPLHF
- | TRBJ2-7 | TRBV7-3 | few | TGTGCCACACAGGTCTGCGAGCAGTACTTC | CATQVCEQYF
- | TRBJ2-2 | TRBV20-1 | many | TGCAGTGCTAGTGGAGGCAACACCGGGGAGCTGTTTTTT | CSASGGNTGELFF
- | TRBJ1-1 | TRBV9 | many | TGTGCCAGCAGCGTAGGGGGGGGGTTCACTGAAGCTTTCTTT | CASSVGGGFTEAFF
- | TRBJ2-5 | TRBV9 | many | TGTGCCAGCAGCGTAGGCGGTAGCGCGGAGACCCAGTACTTC | CASSVGGSAETQYF
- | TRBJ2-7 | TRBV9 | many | TGTGCCAGCAGCGCCGGACAGGGCGGGGGTGCCTACGAGCAGTACTTC | CASSAGQGGGAYEQYF
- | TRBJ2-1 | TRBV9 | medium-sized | TGTGCCAGCAGCGTAGCGGCGGGTTTATGGCAGTTCTTC | CASSVAAGLWQFF
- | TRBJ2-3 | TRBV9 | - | TGTGCCAGCAGCGTAGGTGGGGGGGCCGGGGGAGATACGCAGTATTTT | CASSVGGGAGGDTQYF
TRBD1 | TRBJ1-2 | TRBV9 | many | TGTGCCAGCAGCGATCCCAGGGGGCAGGGCTATGGCTACACCTTC | CASSDPRGQGYGYTF
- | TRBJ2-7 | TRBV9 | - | TGTGCCAGCAGCGTAGATCCTGGGAGCAGGGTGGAGCAGTACTTC | CASSVDPGSRVEQYF
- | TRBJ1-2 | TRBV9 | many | TGTGCCAGCAGCGCGGACGTATCTAACTATGGCTACACCTTC | CASSADVSNYGYTF
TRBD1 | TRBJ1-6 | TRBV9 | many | TGTGCCAGCAGCGATTACAGGGGGCAGGGTAATTCACCCCTCCACTTT | CASSDYRGQGNSPLHF
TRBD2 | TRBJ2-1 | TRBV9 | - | TGTGCCAGCAGCGAGCCCGAGGGCGGGGGGCCAAACAATGAGCAGTTCTTC | CASSEPEGGGPNNEQFF
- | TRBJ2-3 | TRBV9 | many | TGTGCCAGCAGCGTAGTCGGTAGCGTGGGCACAGATACGCAGTATTTT | CASSVVGSVGTDTQYF
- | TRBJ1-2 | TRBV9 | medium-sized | TGTGCCAGCAGCCCCCTCGCCGGCTATGGCTACACCTTC | CASSPLAGYGYTF
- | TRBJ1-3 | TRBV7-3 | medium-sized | TGTGCCAGCACCTTGCGCGGGGATAACTCTGGAAACACCATATATTTT | CASTLRGDNSGNTIYF
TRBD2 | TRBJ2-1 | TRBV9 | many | TGTGCCAGCAGCGTAGGCGGGACTATTAAAGACAATGAGCAGTTCTTC | CASSVGGTIKDNEQFF
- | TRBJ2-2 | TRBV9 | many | TGTGCCAGCAGCGTAGTTGTGGGAGGCGCCGGGGAGCTGTTTTTT | CASSVVVGGAGELFF
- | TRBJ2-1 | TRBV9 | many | TGTGCCAGTAGCAGGACCCCGACCTCCGACAATGAGCAGTTCTTC | CASSRTPTSDNEQFF
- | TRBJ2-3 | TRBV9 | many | TGCGCCAGCAGCGTAAGGGTGGTCACAGATACGCAGTATTTT | CASSVRVVTDTQYF
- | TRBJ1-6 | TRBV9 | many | TGTGCCAGCAGCGTCGATCGGACAGTTTATAATTCACCCCTCCACTTT | CASSVDRTVYNSPLHF
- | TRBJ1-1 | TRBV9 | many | TGTGCCAGCAGCCCCGTGGGGAACACTGAAGCTTTCTTT | CASSPVGNTEAFF
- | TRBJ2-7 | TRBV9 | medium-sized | TGTGCCAGCAGCCCCCGGACGGAAGACTACGAGCAGTACTTC | CASSPRTEDYEQYF
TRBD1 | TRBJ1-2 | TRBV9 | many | TGTGCCAGCAGCCCGAGGGGACAGGGGCTCTATGGCTACACCTTC | CASSPRGQGLYGYTF
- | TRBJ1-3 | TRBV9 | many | TGTGCCAGCGGCCAGGCCCCAGGAAACACCATATATTTT | CASGQAPGNTIYF
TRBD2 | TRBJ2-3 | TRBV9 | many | TGTGCCAGCAGCCTCAAGGCTAGCGGGGCCCACGATACGCAGTATTTT | CASSLKASGAHDTQYF
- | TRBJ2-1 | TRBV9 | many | TGTGCCAGCAGCGTAGTCAATCAGGGTGTCGATGAGCAGTTCTTC | CASSVVNQGVDEQFF
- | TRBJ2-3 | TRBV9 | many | TGTGCCAGCAGCGTAAGAGCAGGGTTCACAGATACGCAGTATTTT | CASSVRAGFTDTQYF
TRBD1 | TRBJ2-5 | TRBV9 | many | TGTGCCAGCAGCGTAGAGACAGGGGGTGGTGAGACCCAGTACTTC | CASSVETGGGETQYF
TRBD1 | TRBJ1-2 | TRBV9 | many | TGTGCCAGCAGCGCCGACAGGGTCGGCTACACCTTC | CASSADRVGYTF
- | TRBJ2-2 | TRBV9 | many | TGTGCCAGCAGCTCTACCCTGGGAGGCACCGGGGAGCTGTTTTTT | CASSSTLGGTGELFF
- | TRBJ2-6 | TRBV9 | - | TGTGCCAGCAGCGTGAACGGAGGACCTGGGGCCAACGTCCTGACTTTC | CASSVNGGPGANVLTF
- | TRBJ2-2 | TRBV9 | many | TGTGCCAGCAGCGGAACGGTGAACACCGGGGAGCTGTTTTTT | CASSGTVNTGELFF
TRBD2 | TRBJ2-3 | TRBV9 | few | TGTGCCAGCAGCCCAGCGGGGGTGAGCACAGATACGCAGTATTTT | CASSPAGVSTDTQYF
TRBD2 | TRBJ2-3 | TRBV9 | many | TGTGCCAGCAGCACGTTGGCTAGCGGGAGAGATACGCAGTATTTT | CASSTLASGRDTQYF
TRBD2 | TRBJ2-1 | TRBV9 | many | TGTGCCAGCTCTAAGGGGCTAGCGGGGGTCTTAGGTGAGCAGTTCTTC | CASSKGLAGVLGEQFF
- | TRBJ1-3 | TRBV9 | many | TGTGCCAGCGGACCCTATAACGGGGTTGGAAACACCATATATTTT | CASGPYNGVGNTIYF
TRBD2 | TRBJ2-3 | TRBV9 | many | TGTGCCAGCAGCGTAGAGGTAGCGGGGCACACAGATACGCAGTATTTT | CASSVEVAGHTDTQYF
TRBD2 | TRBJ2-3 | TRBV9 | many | TGTGCCAGCAGCCTTAGCGGGGGGGCTGCAGATACGCAGTATTTT | CASSLSGGAADTQYF
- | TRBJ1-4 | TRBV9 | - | TGTGCCAGCAGCCCCTTCGCGTCAACTAATGAAAAACTGTTTTTT | CASSPFASTNEKLFF
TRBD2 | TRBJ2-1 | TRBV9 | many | TGTGCCAGCAGCGTGGATCCTAGCGGGAAGTACAATGAGCAGTTCTTC | CASSVDPSGKYNEQFF
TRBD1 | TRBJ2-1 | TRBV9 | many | TGTGCCAGCAGCGTAGGAGGGACAGGGGTATACAATGAGCAGTTCTTC | CASSVGGTGVYNEQFF
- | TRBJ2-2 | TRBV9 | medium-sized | TGTGCCAGCAGCGCTCGGAACACCGGGGAGCTGTTTTTT | CASSARNTGELFF
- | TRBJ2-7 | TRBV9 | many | TGTGCCAGCAGCAGACGGGACGGGCGTCACGAGCAGTACTTC | CASSRRDGRHEQYF
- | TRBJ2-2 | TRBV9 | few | TGTGCCAGCAGAACAGAGTTCGCGAACACCGGGGAGCTGTTTTTT | CASRTEFANTGELFF
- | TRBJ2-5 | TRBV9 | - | TGTGCCAGCAGCGTAGAGTCTACTCCCCAAGAGACCCAGTACTTC | CASSVESTPQETQYF
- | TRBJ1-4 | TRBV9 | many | TGTGCCAGCACCCCAGAGGCTTCTAATGAAAAACTGTTTTTT | CASTPEASNEKLFF
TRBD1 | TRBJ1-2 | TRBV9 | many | TGTGCCAGCAGCGGAAGGACAGGGGAATATGGCTACACCTTC | CASSGRTGEYGYTF